These T cell receptor beta chains were read from a single sample in a study of T cell responses to AZD1222 COVID-19 vaccine. Assay: immunoSEQ multiplex PCR; the TCRdb copy retains only in-frame clones and omits some. Counted here are some 99,000 clones, around 90% occurring once; the ten biggest clones make up 9.5% to 15%. Here the sequenced sample was peripheral blood, taken on day 0 of MenACWY control vaccination. The receptors stem from an adult in good health. Both conserved end residues are part of each CDR3. Each record gives: D gene, clone size, V gene, J gene, CDR3 protein, CDR3 DNA. D genes are given only for firm matches. Size is omitted from some rows. Given values are once, few, many or a class for expanded clones.

>-|once|TRBV2|TRBJ2-3
CARGGAGRPNTQYF
TGTGCCAGGGGGGGAGCGGGCCGCCCTAATACGCAGTATTTT
>-|-|TRBV5-1|TRBJ2-1
CASSLAGSGGRHEQFF
TGCGCCAGCAGCTTGGCCGGGTCGGGGGGCCGCCATGAGCAGTTCTTC
>-|-|TRBV24-1|TRBJ1-6
CASATGISPLHF
TGTGCCTCCGCCACAGGGATCTCACCCCTCCACTTT
>-|once|TRBV19|TRBJ2-5
CASSMYEGRGETQYF
TGTGCCAGTAGTATGTACGAGGGGCGTGGAGAGACCCAGTACTTC
>TRBD1|-|TRBV4-2|TRBJ2-7
CASSPHSGTVAYEQYF
TGTGCCAGCAGCCCCCATTCAGGGACAGTAGCTTACGAGCAGTACTTC
>-|-|TRBV5-1|TRBJ2-7
CASSPWGSASYEQYF
TGCGCCAGCAGCCCCTGGGGGTCGGCCTCCTACGAGCAGTACTTC
>-|-|TRBV20-1|TRBJ1-2
CSAGREDGYTF
TGCAGTGCTGGCAGAGAGGATGGCTACACCTTC
>TRBD1|-|TRBV3-1/TRBV3-2|TRBJ1-4
CASSRRTGVEKLFF
TGTGCCAGCAGCCGAAGGACAGGGGTCGAAAAACTGTTTTTT
>-|-|TRBV28|TRBJ2-1
CASTTDSYNEQFF
TGTGCCAGCACCACAGACTCCTACAATGAGCAGTTCTTC
>TRBD1|-|TRBV5-8|TRBJ1-6
CASSLGQGWNSPLHF
TGTGCCAGCAGCTTGGGACAGGGATGGAATTCACCCCTCCACTTT
>-|-|TRBV10-3|TRBJ1-6
CAISESLVGGSPLHF
TGTGCCATCAGTGAGTCGCTAGTGGGGGGTTCACCCCTCCACTTT
>-|-|TRBV6-4|TRBJ2-3
CASSVFAADTQYF
TGTGCCAGCAGTGTGTTCGCGGCAGATACGCAGTATTTT
>TRBD1|-|TRBV7-6|TRBJ1-6
CASSPDRGRNSPLHF
TGTGCCAGCAGTCCGGACAGGGGGCGAAATTCACCCCTCCACTTT
>-|-|TRBV27|TRBJ2-2
CASTGIANTGELFF
TGTGCCAGCACAGGAATCGCGAACACCGGGGAGCTGTTTTTT
>-|-|TRBV7-2|TRBJ1-1
CASSLSLLSTEAFF
TGTGCCAGCAGCTTAAGCTTGCTGAGCACTGAAGCTTTCTTT
>-|-|TRBV11-1|TRBJ2-5
CASSLRDLWETQYF
TGTGCCAGCAGCTTAAGGGATTTATGGGAGACCCAGTACTTC
>-|-|TRBV19|TRBJ2-5
CASSIRAQRGGETQYF
TGTGCCAGTAGTATTCGGGCCCAAAGAGGAGGAGAGACCCAGTACTTC
>-|-|TRBV28|TRBJ1-2
CASSLGSTNYGYTF
TGTGCCAGCAGTTTGGGGTCGACTAACTATGGCTACACCTTC
>-|-|TRBV4-3|TRBJ1-2
CASSEGSGRGYTF
TGCGCCAGCAGCGAGGGATCCGGCCGGGGCTACACCTTC
>-|-|TRBV5-6|TRBJ1-6
CASSLAYNSPLHF
TGTGCCAGCAGCTTGGCCTATAATTCACCCCTCCACTTT
>-|few|TRBV11-2|TRBJ1-1
CASSGRLVANTEAFF
TGTGCCAGCAGCGGACGTCTCGTAGCAAACACTGAAGCTTTCTTT
>TRBD2|-|TRBV7-9|TRBJ2-7
CASSRGGTSYEQYF
TGTGCCAGCAGCCGCGGGGGGACTTCCTACGAGCAGTACTTC
>TRBD1|-|TRBV6-5|TRBJ1-5
CASWDSSNQPQHF
TGTGCCAGTTGGGACAGCTCCAATCAGCCCCAGCATTTT
>TRBD1|-|TRBV4-1|TRBJ2-7
CASSPQPGQGRHEQYF
TGCGCCAGCAGCCCCCAGCCGGGACAGGGACGGCACGAGCAGTACTTC
>-|-|TRBV7-2|TRBJ1-1
CASSPRGGDTEAFF
TGTGCCAGCAGCCCCCGTGGGGGGGACACTGAAGCTTTCTTT
>TRBD2|-|TRBV27|TRBJ2-1
CASSQGSSGEQFF
TGTGCCAGCAGCCAGGGTTCTAGCGGTGAGCAGTTCTTC
>TRBD1|-|TRBV6-2/TRBV6-3|TRBJ1-2
CASSRQGGGYTF
TGTGCCAGCAGTCGACAGGGAGGTGGCTACACCTTC
>-|-|TRBV24-1|TRBJ1-2
CATSDTDPAQGSGYTF
TGTGCCACCAGTGATACCGACCCAGCACAGGGATCTGGCTACACCTTC
>-|-|TRBV5-1|TRBJ1-1
CASSPARGLNTEAFF
TGCGCCAGCAGCCCCGCGCGGGGGCTGAACACTGAAGCTTTCTTT
>TRBD2|once|TRBV11-3|TRBJ2-3
CASSLDRGLDNTDTQYF
TGTGCCAGCAGCTTAGACCGGGGACTAGACAACACAGATACGCAGTATTTT
>-|-|TRBV11-1|TRBJ2-3
CASSPQVGTDTQYF
TGTGCCAGCAGCCCCCAGGTTGGCACAGATACGCAGTATTTT
>-|-|TRBV4-1|TRBJ2-5
CASSQPLGGGETQYF
TGCGCCAGCAGCCAGCCCCTAGGGGGAGGGGAGACCCAGTACTTC
>TRBD2|-|TRBV5-4|TRBJ2-5
CASSLGGGAGETQYF
TGTGCCAGCAGCTTAGGCGGGGGGGCCGGGGAGACCCAGTACTTC
>TRBD2|-|TRBV7-9|TRBJ2-7
CASRTGGRDNSYEQYF
TGTGCCAGCCGGACGGGGGGGCGGGACAACTCCTACGAGCAGTACTTC
>-|-|TRBV28|TRBJ1-2
CASSSPGQLYGYTF
TGTGCCAGCAGTTCCCCGGGACAACTCTATGGCTACACCTTC
>-|-|TRBV30|TRBJ1-1
CAWSPADNTEAFF
TGTGCCTGGTCCCCGGCGGATAACACTGAAGCTTTCTTT
>TRBD1|-|TRBV19|TRBJ1-2
CASSIPGQAANGYTF
TGTGCCAGTAGTATCCCCGGACAGGCGGCGAATGGCTACACCTTC
>TRBD2|-|TRBV13|TRBJ2-7
CASSGGRYEQYF
TGTGCCAGCAGCGGCGGGAGGTACGAGCAGTACTTC
>-|-|TRBV6-5|TRBJ1-1
CASRVGQANTEAFF
TGTGCCAGCAGAGTGGGACAAGCGAACACTGAAGCTTTCTTT
>TRBD1|-|TRBV28|TRBJ2-4
CATGTGDIQYF
TGTGCCACCGGAACAGGGGACATTCAGTACTTC
>TRBD1|-|TRBV6-5|TRBJ2-7
CASSSLGQGYEQYF
TGTGCCAGCAGTTCCCTAGGACAGGGCTACGAGCAGTACTTC
>-|-|TRBV30|TRBJ1-1
CAWSGFSEAFF
TGTGCCTGGAGCGGGTTCAGTGAAGCTTTCTTT
>-|-|TRBV28|TRBJ2-7
CASSKRDYEQYF
TGTGCCAGCAGTAAGAGGGACTACGAGCAGTACTTC
>TRBD1|-|TRBV19|TRBJ2-7
CASSIGTGIPYEQYF
TGTGCCAGTAGCATCGGGACAGGGATCCCCTACGAGCAGTACTTC
>-|-|TRBV6-5|TRBJ1-5
CASMAGRSNQPQHF
TGTGCCAGCATGGCTGGAAGGAGCAATCAGCCCCAGCATTTT
>-|few|TRBV28|TRBJ2-1
CASSVTVAYNEQFF
TGTGCCAGCAGCGTGACAGTAGCCTACAATGAGCAGTTCTTC
>-|-|TRBV14|TRBJ1-6
CASSPRTVSPLHF
TGTGCCAGCAGCCCCCGTACAGTTTCTCCCCTCCACTTT
>TRBD1|-|TRBV7-9|TRBJ2-7
CASSPRARTGTYEQYF
TGTGCCAGCAGCCCGAGGGCCCGGACAGGGACCTACGAGCAGTACTTC
>-|-|TRBV30|TRBJ1-5
CAWSVARYNQPQHF
TGTGCCTGGAGTGTGGCCAGATACAATCAGCCCCAGCATTTT